Listed below are T cell receptor beta chains from one sample, sequenced in a study of T cell changes during pregnancy in multiple sclerosis. The repertoire was sequenced with immunoSEQ multiplex PCR; TCRdb's copy has only in-frame clones and lacks some. This repertoire shows about 92,000 clones, over 80% found once; its top ten account for roughly 4.5%. The source material was peripheral blood, sampled in the first trimester of pregnancy. These receptor sequences come from a female donor with multiple sclerosis, enrolled in a pregnancy study. Each CDR3 is given with its conserved first and last residue. A D gene is named only where the DNA matches it firmly. Rows give clone size only sometimes, using once, few, many, or a class for an expanded clone.

V gene	clone size	J gene	D gene	CDR3 length	CDR3 DNA	CDR3 protein
TRBV5-1	.	TRBJ2-5	.	12	TGCGCCAGCAGCTTGGTTGCGGAGACCCAGTACTTC	CASSLVAETQYF
TRBV27	.	TRBJ1-2	.	15	TGTGCCAGCAGTTTATCGTACAGGGAAGGGTATGGCTACACCTTC	CASSLSYREGYGYTF
TRBV6-4	.	TRBJ2-3	TRBD2	15	TGTGCCAGCAGTGACTCGACTAGCGGGGGGGATACGCAGTATTTT	CASSDSTSGGDTQYF
TRBV9	once	TRBJ1-3	.	14	TGTGCCAGCACCTCAACAGGCTCTGGAAACACCATATATTTT	CASTSTGSGNTIYF
TRBV7-8	.	TRBJ2-3	TRBD2	20	TGTGCCAGCAGCTTACCGGCGGGGGGCCGCGGGGCTTCTAGCACAGATACGCAGTATTTT	CASSLPAGGRGASSTDTQYF
TRBV29-1	once	TRBJ2-3	.	13	TGCAGCGTTGAATTCACTCGCACAGATACGCAGTATTTT	CSVEFTRTDTQYF
TRBV19	once	TRBJ2-4	.	13	TGTGCCACCATAGGGGTTGGCAAAAACATTCAGTACTTC	CATIGVGKNIQYF
TRBV5-5	.	TRBJ2-5	TRBD2	15	TGTGCCAGCAGCAGCGGGGGGGGGTTCCAAGAGACCCAGTACTTC	CASSSGGGFQETQYF
TRBV29-1	.	TRBJ2-3	.	14	TGCAGCGTCGAATGGGACACCCACACAGATACGCAGTATTTT	CSVEWDTHTDTQYF
TRBV5-8	.	TRBJ1-5	TRBD1	15	TGTGCCAGCAGCGGGACAGGGACTAGCAATCAGCCCCAGCATTTT	CASSGTGTSNQPQHF
TRBV4-2	.	TRBJ2-1	TRBD2	16	TGTGCCAGCAGCCAGACTAGCGGGGTCCTGGGTGATGAGCAGTTCTTC	CASSQTSGVLGDEQFF
TRBV6-5	.	TRBJ1-3	TRBD1	16	TGTGCCAGCAGTTACTCCACGACAGGGCCTGGAAACACCATATATTTT	CASSYSTTGPGNTIYF
TRBV11-2	.	TRBJ1-2	.	13	TGTGCCAGCAGCCACACGCCAACGGGTGGCTACACCTTC	CASSHTPTGGYTF
TRBV7-9	.	TRBJ2-7	TRBD1	14	TGTGCCAGCAGCTTTACAGGGGGCTCCTACGAGCAGTACTTC	CASSFTGGSYEQYF
TRBV30	.	TRBJ2-1	.	15	TGTGCCTGGAGCACCGGATCCCCAGGGTCAAATGAGCAGTTCTTC	CAWSTGSPGSNEQFF
TRBV29-1	.	TRBJ1-2	TRBD1	12	TGCAGCGTTCCGGGACAGAACTATGGCTACACCTTC	CSVPGQNYGYTF
TRBV6-6	.	TRBJ2-7	TRBD1	11	TGTGCCAGCAGACAGGGGTACGAGCAGTACTTC	CASRQGYEQYF
TRBV11-3	.	TRBJ1-1	.	14	TGTGCCAGCAGCCTAGGGTCGGTGAACACTGAAGCTTTCTTT	CASSLGSVNTEAFF
TRBV5-1	once	TRBJ2-3	TRBD2	16	TGCGCCAGCAGCTTAGCGGGGGGGCCGGTCACAGATACGCAGTATTTT	CASSLAGGPVTDTQYF
TRBV5-1	.	TRBJ1-3	TRBD1	14	TGCGCCAGCAGCTTGCGGGACAGGGGAAACACCATATATTTT	CASSLRDRGNTIYF
TRBV6-6	.	TRBJ2-7	.	12	TGTACCACAGGCGGGGTTCAGTACGAGCAGTACTTC	CTTGGVQYEQYF
TRBV27	.	TRBJ2-1	.	14	TGTGCCAGCAGGGTGCGGGGCGCCTACAATGAGCAGTTCTTC	CASRVRGAYNEQFF
TRBV7-9	.	TRBJ1-2	.	15	TGTGCCAGCAGCCTAACCCCCACAGCTAACTATGGCTACACCTTC	CASSLTPTANYGYTF
TRBV5-8	.	TRBJ2-7	TRBD2	14	TGTGCCAGCAGTCGGGGGGAACTGTCCCACGAGCAGTACTTC	CASSRGELSHEQYF
TRBV9	.	TRBJ2-1	.	13	TGTGCCAGCAGCGTAGGACTATCGAATGAGCAGTTCTTC	CASSVGLSNEQFF
TRBV7-9	.	TRBJ2-7	.	12	TGTGCCAGCAGCGCCGCGGAAGAGGAGCAGTACTTC	CASSAAEEEQYF
TRBV14	.	TRBJ2-2	.	15	TGTGCCAGCAGCCAAACACTAGCGAACACCGGGGAGCTGTTTTTT	CASSQTLANTGELFF
TRBV27	.	TRBJ2-2	.	14	TGTGCCAGCAGTTTAACTACTGAGACCGGGGAGCTGTTTTTT	CASSLTTETGELFF
TRBV11-2	.	TRBJ1-1	.	13	TGTGCCAGCAGCTTAAGCGGAGGCACTGAAGCTTTCTTT	CASSLSGGTEAFF
TRBV9	.	TRBJ2-1	TRBD2	15	TGTGCCAGCACCACCTGGACTAGCGGGGGCAATGAGCAGTTCTTC	CASTTWTSGGNEQFF
TRBV19	.	TRBJ2-1	.	14	TGTGCCAGTAGTATCGATAGCTCCTACAATGAGCAGTTCTTC	CASSIDSSYNEQFF
TRBV18	.	TRBJ2-5	.	13	TGTGCCAGCTCACACGGGACTCAAGAGACCCAGTACTTC	CASSHGTQETQYF
TRBV25-1	.	TRBJ2-3	.	15	TGTGCCAGCAGCTTTAGGGGGACCAACACAGATACGCAGTATTTT	CASSFRGTNTDTQYF
TRBV7-6	.	TRBJ1-5	.	13	TGTGCCAGCAGCTTAAATTCCGATCAGCCCCAGCATTTT	CASSLNSDQPQHF
TRBV19	.	TRBJ2-3	.	14	TGTGCCAGTAGTCCGGTTCCTAGCGCAGATACGCAGTATTTT	CASSPVPSADTQYF
TRBV6-5	.	TRBJ1-2	.	12	TGTGCCAGCACGGGGTTTGGCTATGGCTACACCTTC	CASTGFGYGYTF
TRBV6-1	.	TRBJ2-1	.	19	TGTGCCAGCAGTGTCGATCCCACCCGGGGGGCAAACTCCTACAATGAGCAGTTCTTC	CASSVDPTRGANSYNEQFF
TRBV6-1	.	TRBJ2-1	TRBD2	14	TGTGCCAGCAGTGTAGCGGGGGGGGGCAATGAGCAGTTCTTC	CASSVAGGGNEQFF